This TCR beta chain came from a study of CD8+ T cells in alopecia areata. Researchers picked out CD4+ and CD8+ T cells from PBMCs by sorting. In its sample, this clone was seen a few times. Sequencing used cDNA as its template, made by extracting RNA and reverse transcribing it. The repertoire was sequenced with immunoSEQ multiplex PCR; TCRdb's copy has only in-frame clones and lacks some. The repertoire holds almost 250,000 clones, with about two thirds as singletons. The specimen was CD4+ T cells sorted from blood, collected at week 0. The receptor's source is a human donor with alopecia areata.

CDR3: CASSDPYNSPLHF. The DNA for the CDR3 is TGTGCCAGCAGTGACCCATATAATTCACCCCTCCACTTT. The gene calls are TRBV25-1 and TRBJ1-6; D remains ambiguous. CDR3 length: 13 residues. Germline V gives CDR1 MGHDK, CDR2 SYGVNS. V dropped 3 bases and J dropped 4 bases, with 4 bases sitting between them.